This TCR beta chain came from a study of technical replicates of blood from a few donors. Per germline, CDR1 SGHVS and CDR2 FQNEAQ. The CDR3 spans 14 residues. J lost 6 bases, V lost 4 bases, and 9 bases had no gene match. The assay was immunoSEQ multiplex PCR, and TCRdb's table has in-frame clones only and misses some. The sample holds 11,000 to 15,000 clones, 80% to 85% seen once. The rearrangement links TRBV7-8 to TRBJ2-7; 7 positions agree with TRBD1. Sequenced: PBMCs. The clonotype was recovered from a human donor in good health. CDR3 sequence: CASSSGQRMGEQYF. The CDR3 DNA reads TGTGCCAGCAGCTCGGGACAGAGGATGGGCGAGCAGTACTTC.